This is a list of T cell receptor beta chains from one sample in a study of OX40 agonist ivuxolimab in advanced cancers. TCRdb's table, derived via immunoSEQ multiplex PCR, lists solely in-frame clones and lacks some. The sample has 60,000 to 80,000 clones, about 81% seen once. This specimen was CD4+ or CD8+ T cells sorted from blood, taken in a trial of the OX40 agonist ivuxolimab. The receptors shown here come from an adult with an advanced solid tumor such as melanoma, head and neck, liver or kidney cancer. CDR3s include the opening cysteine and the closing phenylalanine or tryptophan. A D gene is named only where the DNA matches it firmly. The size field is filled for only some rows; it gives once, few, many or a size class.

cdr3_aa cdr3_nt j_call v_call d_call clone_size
CASCPGTRGNTEAFF TGTGCCAGTTGCCCCGGGACCCGAGGGAACACTGAAGCTTTCTTT TRBJ1-1 TRBV19 - -
CASSDGGATDTQYF TGTGCCAGCAGTGACGGGGGGGCCACAGATACGCAGTATTTT TRBJ2-3 TRBV6-4 - -
CASQSGDSRTEAFF TGTGCCAGCCAGTCCGGGGACAGTAGAACTGAAGCTTTCTTT TRBJ1-1 TRBV6-1 TRBD1 -
CASSPTPASGYTF TGTGCCAGCTCACCTACGCCCGCTTCTGGCTACACCTTC TRBJ1-2 TRBV18 - -
CASSERGTEETQYF TGTGCCAGCAGTGAAAGAGGGACAGAAGAGACCCAGTACTTC TRBJ2-5 TRBV6-1 TRBD1 once
CAISVGLALNTGELFF TGTGCCATCAGTGTTGGACTAGCACTGAACACCGGGGAGCTGTTTTTT TRBJ2-2 TRBV10-3 TRBD2 -
CASSLGPWRGGRGETQYF TGTGCCAGCAGCTTAGGTCCCTGGCGGGGGGGCCGGGGAGAGACCCAGTACTTC TRBJ2-5 TRBV7-2 TRBD2 -
CASSFSRGSYNEQFF TGTGCCAGCAGTTTCTCAAGGGGCTCCTACAATGAGCAGTTCTTC TRBJ2-1 TRBV27 - -
CASTPRSSSGNTIYF TGTGCCAGCACCCCAAGGTCATCCTCTGGAAACACCATATATTTT TRBJ1-3 TRBV6-1 - -
CASSLGQGAMDYGYTF TGTGCCAGCAGCTTGGGTCAGGGGGCTATGGACTATGGCTACACCTTC TRBJ1-2 TRBV5-6 TRBD1 -
CASSLRRMPDTQYF TGTGCCAGCAGCTTGCGCAGGATGCCAGATACGCAGTATTTT TRBJ2-3 TRBV7-9 - once
CASSYSGQANSPLHF TGTGCCAGCAGTTACTCCGGACAGGCCAACTCACCCCTCCACTTT TRBJ1-6 TRBV6-5 TRBD1 -
CASSVGMRGTEAFF TGTGCCAGCAGCGTAGGGATGAGGGGCACTGAAGCTTTCTTT TRBJ1-1 TRBV9 - -
CATMNAPTGNYGYTF TGTGCCACCATGAACGCCCCGACGGGGAACTATGGCTACACCTTC TRBJ1-2 TRBV19 - -
CASSFLESGTGIYEQYF TGTGCCAGCAGTTTTCTCGAATCCGGGACAGGAATCTACGAGCAGTACTTC TRBJ2-7 TRBV27 TRBD1 -
CASSYRDSGTEAFF TGTGCCAGCAGTTACCGGGACAGCGGGACTGAAGCTTTCTTT TRBJ1-1 TRBV6-5 TRBD1 -
CASSLSKGGTDTQYF TGCGCCAGCAGCTTGTCTAAGGGAGGCACAGATACGCAGTATTTT TRBJ2-3 TRBV5-1 - few
CASSSAGTGRHEQYF TGTGCCAGTAGTTCCGCCGGGACAGGGCGGCACGAGCAGTACTTC TRBJ2-7 TRBV19 TRBD1 -
CASSLEQETQYF TGTGCCAGCAGTCTCGAGCAAGAGACCCAGTACTTC TRBJ2-5 TRBV7-2 - -
CASSLGISLGANTGELFF TGTGCCAGCAGCTTAGGGATAAGTCTGGGAGCGAACACCGGGGAGCTGTTTTTT TRBJ2-2 TRBV7-9 - -
CASSRQIQETQYF TGCGCCAGCAGCCGACAGATCCAAGAGACCCAGTACTTC TRBJ2-5 TRBV4-1 - few
CASSHAGLAGNEQFF TGCGCCAGCAGCCATGCGGGACTAGCGGGGAATGAGCAGTTCTTC TRBJ2-1 TRBV4-1 TRBD2 -
CASSLVAYPYEQYF TGTGCCAGCAGCTTGGTGGCTTACCCCTACGAGCAGTACTTC TRBJ2-7 TRBV5-4 - -
CASSLEYENEKLFF TGCGCCAGCAGCTTAGAATATGAAAATGAAAAACTGTTTTTT TRBJ1-4 TRBV5-1 - -
CASRSTGQGNFAGNTIYF TGTGCCAGCAGGTCCACGGGACAGGGCAATTTCGCTGGAAACACCATATATTTT TRBJ1-3 TRBV2 TRBD1 once
CASSIWGGDYGYTF TGTGCCAGTAGTATATGGGGAGGGGACTATGGCTACACCTTC TRBJ1-2 TRBV19 - -
CASSPSIEGRGSYGYTF TGTGCCAGCAGCCCGAGCATAGAAGGGAGGGGTTCCTATGGCTACACCTTC TRBJ1-2 TRBV21-1 - -
CASSFNSDINNEQFF TGTGCCAGCAGCTTCAATTCCGATATAAACAATGAGCAGTTCTTC TRBJ2-1 TRBV7-2 - few
CASSIGTVGSYEQYF TGTGCCAGTAGTATCGGAACCGTGGGCTCCTACGAGCAGTACTTC TRBJ2-7 TRBV19 - -
CASSTRTGGFYNEQFF TGTGCCAGCAGTACACGGACAGGGGGATTCTACAATGAGCAGTTCTTC TRBJ2-1 TRBV13 TRBD1 -
CASQGQNYGYTF TGTGCCAGTCAAGGCCAAAACTATGGCTACACCTTC TRBJ1-2 TRBV19 - few
CASSEEGMEGYGYTF TGTGCCAGCAGTGAAGAGGGGATGGAGGGGTATGGCTACACCTTC TRBJ1-2 TRBV2 - once
CASSPAESGSYEQYF TGCGCCAGCAGCCCCGCAGAATCCGGATCCTACGAGCAGTACTTC TRBJ2-7 TRBV4-1 - -
CASSYIGSSYEQYF TGTGCCAGCAGTTACATCGGCAGTTCCTACGAGCAGTACTTC TRBJ2-7 TRBV6-6 - -
CASSRDRGHEQYF TGTGCCAGCAGCCGCGACAGGGGCCACGAGCAGTACTTC TRBJ2-7 TRBV7-9 TRBD1 -
CASSLGAGTGDEKLFF TGTGCCAGCAGTCTCGGGGCCGGGACAGGGGATGAAAAACTGTTTTTT TRBJ1-4 TRBV6-4 TRBD1 -
CASSPSRPEKLFF TGTGCCAGCAGCCCATCTCGACCTGAAAAACTGTTTTTT TRBJ1-4 TRBV7-6 - once
CASSSLTGGGNEQFF TGCGCCAGCAGCTCCCTTACAGGGGGCGGAAATGAGCAGTTCTTC TRBJ2-1 TRBV5-1 TRBD1 -
CASSFQGSSYNEQFF TGTGCCAGCAGCTTTCAGGGGAGCTCCTACAATGAGCAGTTCTTC TRBJ2-1 TRBV5-4 - -
CASSLNQGATSQPQHF TGTGCCAGCAGCTTAAACCAGGGGGCCACGAGTCAGCCCCAGCATTTT TRBJ1-5 TRBV7-6 TRBD1 -
CASSYSLADEQYF TGTGCCAGCAGTTACAGTCTAGCTGACGAGCAGTACTTC TRBJ2-7 TRBV6-6 - -
CAVANSGNTIYF TGTGCCGTCGCGAACTCTGGAAACACCATATATTTT TRBJ1-3 TRBV6-5 - -
CASSLDRLQGDGTEAFF TGTGCCAGCAGCTTAGACAGGCTGCAAGGGGACGGCACTGAAGCTTTCTTT TRBJ1-1 TRBV7-2 - -
CASSLTSNPSAQYF TGTGCCAGCAGTCTTACTAGCAACCCTTCGGCCCAGTACTTC TRBJ2-5 TRBV2 - -
CASSQAVDALLGSPLHF TGCGCCAGCAGCCAAGCAGTGGATGCTCTTCTGGGTTCACCCCTCCACTTT TRBJ1-6 TRBV4-3 - -
CASSSAGTETYEQYF TGTGCCAGCAGTTCGGCCGGGACGGAGACCTACGAGCAGTACTTC TRBJ2-7 TRBV27 - once
CASRGAGTATSPLHF TGTGCCAGTAGGGGGGCCGGGACGGCGACTTCACCCCTCCACTTT TRBJ1-6 TRBV19 - -
CASSPPVNRGYGYTF TGTGCCAGCTCACCACCGGTTAACAGGGGCTATGGCTACACCTTC TRBJ1-2 TRBV18 TRBD1 -
CASSFSRGNYGYTF TGTGCCAGCAGCTTCAGCAGGGGGAACTATGGCTACACCTTC TRBJ1-2 TRBV7-9 TRBD1 -
CASSEQQGMNTEAFF TGTGCCAGCAGTGAGCAACAGGGGATGAACACTGAAGCTTTCTTT TRBJ1-1 TRBV6-1 TRBD1 -
CASREVEGGNANYGYTF TGTGCCAGCAGAGAAGTAGAAGGGGGCAACGCTAACTATGGCTACACCTTC TRBJ1-2 TRBV5-5 TRBD1 -
CAKKGEQFF TGTGCAAAGAAGGGTGAGCAGTTCTTC TRBJ2-1 TRBV12-2 - few
CASSLSRSPLHF TGTGCCAGCAGCTTAAGCCGGTCACCCCTCCACTTT TRBJ1-6 TRBV7-2 - -
CASSPWTSGGHEQFF TGTGCCAGCAGCCCTTGGACTAGCGGGGGCCATGAGCAGTTCTTC TRBJ2-1 TRBV9 TRBD2 -